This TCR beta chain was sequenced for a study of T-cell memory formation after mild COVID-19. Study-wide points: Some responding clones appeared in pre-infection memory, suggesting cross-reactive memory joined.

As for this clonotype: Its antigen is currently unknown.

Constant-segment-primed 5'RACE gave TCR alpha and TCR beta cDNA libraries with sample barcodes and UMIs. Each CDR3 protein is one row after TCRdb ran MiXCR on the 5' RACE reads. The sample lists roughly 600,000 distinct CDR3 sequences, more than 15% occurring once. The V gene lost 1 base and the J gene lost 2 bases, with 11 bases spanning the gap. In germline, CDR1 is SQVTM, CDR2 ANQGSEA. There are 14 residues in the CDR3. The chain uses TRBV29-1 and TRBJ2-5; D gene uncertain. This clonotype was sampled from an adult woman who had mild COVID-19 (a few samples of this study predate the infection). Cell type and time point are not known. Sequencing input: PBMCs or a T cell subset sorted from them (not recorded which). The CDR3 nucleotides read TGCAGCGTTGAAGGCCCTCTGAGACAAGAGACCCAGTACTTC. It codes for CSVEGPLRQETQYF.